One and the same sample provided the 15 T cell receptor beta chains below, sequenced in a study of monozygotic twins with inflammatory bowel disease. TCRdb reanalyzed the 5' RACE reads, giving one entry per CDR3 protein sequence and no DNA. In total, the table holds over 150,000 distinct CDR3 sequences. Sequencing input: blood. The receptors come from a human donor with ulcerative colitis or Crohn's disease, or a healthy co-twin of an affected twin (not recorded which).

The CDR3 reads CASSLAQEGYNEQFF. The rearrangement links TRBV11-3 to TRBJ2-1; TCRdb picks TRBD2, but there is no DNA to check that call. This CDR3 is built from 15 residues. Germline lookup yields CDR1 SGHNT and CDR2 YENEEA.

V gene TRBV3-1 combines with J gene TRBJ2-7; the D call of TRBD1 rests on TCRdb alone, since no DNA is present to check it. CDR1 and CDR2 (germline): LGHDT, YNNKEL (reference sequence). This CDR3 contains 14 residues. The CDR3 reads CASSQGRTGNEQYF.

The rearrangement links TRBV10-3 to TRBJ2-7. From germline, CDR1 is ENHRY and CDR2 SYGVKD. This CDR3 contains 13 residues. CDR3 sequence reads: CAISEAQKYEQYF.

The chain employs TRBV5-1 and TRBJ1-4; TCRdb's assignment of TRBD1 cannot be checked, as there is no DNA. CDR1 SGHRS and CDR2 YFSETQ come from the germline V gene. The CDR3 has 16 amino acids. CDR3 loop: CASSLGQGGANEKLFF.

The chain couples TRBV6-5 to TRBJ1-2. Germline V gene sequence: CDR1 MNHEY, CDR2 SVGAGI. This CDR3 contains 16 residues. The CDR3: CASSLEGNTMHYGYTF.

CDR3 loop: CASTQGWGQGDNQPQHF. V and J are TRBV12-3 or TRBV12-4 and TRBJ1-5; TCRdb selects TRBD1, and the lack of DNA leaves this call unchecked. The CDR3 consists of 17 residues.

The chain recombines TRBV27 with TRBJ1-1; as DNA is missing, the TRBD1 call by TCRdb cannot be tested. Germline CDR1 and CDR2: MNHEY and SMNVEV (reference sequence). The CDR3 spans 13 residues. CDR3 in amino acids: CASRPGGATEAFF.

The rearrangement joins TRBV20-1 to TRBJ1-5. CDR1 is DFQATT and CDR2 is SNEGSKA in the germline V gene (reference sequence). CDR3 length: 13 residues. CDR3 in amino acids: CSAREDQNQPQHF.

V is TRBV12-3 or TRBV12-4 and J is TRBJ2-4. The CDR3 is 14 amino acids. The CDR3 loop reads CASSFSNGKNIQYF.

The V and J genes are TRBV7-3 and TRBJ2-2; TCRdb's D gene call, TRBD1, goes unchecked for lack of DNA. Germline values: CDR1 SGHTA, CDR2 FQGTGA. The CDR3 loop spans 16 amino acids. The CDR3 loop is CASSSERTGNTGELFF.

The rearrangement joins TRBV6-6 to TRBJ1-5; the D call from TCRdb, TRBD1, cannot be confirmed without DNA. CDR3 length equals 14 residues. In germline, CDR1 is MNHNY, CDR2 SVGAGI (reference sequence). CDR3 region: CASRTGTGNQPQHF.

The rearrangement links TRBV9 to TRBJ2-3; the D call from TCRdb, TRBD1, cannot be confirmed without DNA. The CDR3 length is 14 residues. Germline-derived CDR1 and CDR2 are SGDLS and YYNGEE. The CDR3: CASSAGSRADTQYF.

The chain is built from TRBV28 and TRBJ1-1. Germline loops: CDR1 MDHEN, CDR2 SYDVKM. The CDR3 contains 12 residues. The CDR3 spells CASSLIQTEAFF. Complete variable domain (other parts from reference TRBV28 and TRBJ1-1): DVKVTQSSRYLVKRTGEKVFLECVQDMDHENMFWYRQDPGLGLRLIYFSYDVKMKEKGDIPEGYSVSREKKERFSLILESASTNQTSMYLCASSLIQTEAFFGQGTRLTVV.

CDR3 protein: CASSPSGGVGNEKLFF. The chain carries TRBV7-9 and TRBJ1-4. This CDR3 has 16 amino acids. CDR1 is SEHNR, CDR2 FQNEAQ, per germline (reference sequence). Complete variable domain (other parts from reference TRBV7-9 and TRBJ1-4): DTGVSQNPRHKITKRGQNVTFRCDPISEHNRLYWYRQTLGQGPEFLTYFQNEAQLEKSRLLSDRFSAERPKGSFSTLEIQRTEQGDSAMYLCASSPSGGVGNEKLFFGSGTQLSVL.

This rearrangement joins TRBV6-5 to TRBJ2-7; TCRdb gives TRBD2 as the D gene, but with no DNA this cannot be confirmed. This CDR3 is built from 15 residues. Germline assignment: CDR1 MNHEY and CDR2 SVGAGI. The CDR3 loop is CASSYLLAGSYEQYF.